The next 4 T cell receptor beta chains were all read from a single sample in a study of CD8 T cells in ankylosing spondylitis. MiXCR, applied by TCRdb to the 5' RACE reads, yields one record per CDR3 protein. This table holds 55,000 or so distinct CDR3 sequences, 7.4% found once. The material sequenced was blood, either unsorted or a sorted T cell fraction (not recorded which). The receptors were gathered from a female donor with ankylosing spondylitis or in good health (not recorded which).

V is TRBV7-9 and J is TRBJ2-1, with TRBD1 identical over 9 bases. The germline CDR1 and CDR2 sequences are SEHNR and FQNEAQ (reference sequence). The junction had 9 bases not matched to a gene; V was cut back by 3 bases and J by 6 bases. CDR3 size: 16 residues. CDR3 DNA sequence: TGTGCCAGCAGCTTTACAGGGGGCGCTGGGGTCAATGAGCAGTTCTTC. This encodes CASSFTGGAGVNEQFF.

This clonotype was observed at least ten times. The chain couples TRBV20-1 to TRBJ2-2; TRBD1 agrees at 8 bases. CDR3 length: 13 amino acids. In germline, CDR1 is DFQATT, CDR2 SNEGSKA (reference sequence). The ends lost 8 bases at V and 1 base at J; junction bases unmatched: 3. CDR3 amino acids: CSSGTGNTGELFF. The CDR3 DNA reads as TGCAGTTCCGGGACAGGGAACACCGGGGAGCTGTTTTTT.

Many counts were recorded for this clonotype. The J gene is TRBJ2-1, the V gene TRBV20-1, with D uncertain. V shed 0 bases and J shed 0 bases, with 9 bases lying between them. The CDR3 is 15 amino acids. The germline V gene encodes CDR1 DFQATT and CDR2 SNEGSKA (reference sequence). The CDR3 sequence is CSARDWRGSYNEQFF. CDR3 nucleotides: TGCAGTGCTAGAGATTGGAGAGGCTCCTACAATGAGCAGTTCTTC.

This clonotype came up many times. V is TRBV13 and J is TRBJ1-1, with a weak D call TRBD1 (5 bases). The CDR3 has 16 amino acids. CDR1 PRHDT and CDR2 FYEKMQ come from the germline V gene (reference sequence). V was shortened by 1 base and J by 2 bases, with 14 bases between the two germline ends. The CDR3 is CASSLVPGLGNTEAFF. The CDR3 DNA reads TGTGCCAGCAGCTTAGTCCCGGGGCTGGGAAACACTGAAGCTTTCTTT.